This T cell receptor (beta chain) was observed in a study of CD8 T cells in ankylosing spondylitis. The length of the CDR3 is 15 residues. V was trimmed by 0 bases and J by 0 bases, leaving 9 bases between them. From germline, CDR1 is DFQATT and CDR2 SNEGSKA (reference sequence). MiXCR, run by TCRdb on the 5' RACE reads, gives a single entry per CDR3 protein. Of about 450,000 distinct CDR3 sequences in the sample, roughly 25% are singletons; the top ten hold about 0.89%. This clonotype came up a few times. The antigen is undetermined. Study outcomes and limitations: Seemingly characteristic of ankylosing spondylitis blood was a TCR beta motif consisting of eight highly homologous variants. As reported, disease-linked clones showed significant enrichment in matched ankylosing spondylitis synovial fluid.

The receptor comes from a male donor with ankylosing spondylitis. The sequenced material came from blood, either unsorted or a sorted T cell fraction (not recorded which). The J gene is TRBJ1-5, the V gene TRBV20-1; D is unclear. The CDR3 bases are TGCAGTGCTAGAGATCCTGCAGATAGCAATCAGCCCCAGCATTTT. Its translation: CSARDPADSNQPQHF.